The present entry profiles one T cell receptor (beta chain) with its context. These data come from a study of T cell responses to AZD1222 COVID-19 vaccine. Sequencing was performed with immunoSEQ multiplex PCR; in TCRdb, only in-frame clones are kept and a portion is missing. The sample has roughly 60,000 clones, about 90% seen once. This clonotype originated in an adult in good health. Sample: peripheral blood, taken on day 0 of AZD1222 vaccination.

CDR3 in amino acids: CASTRQAAGDTQYF. CDR3 sequence (DNA): TGTGCCAGCACCAGACAGGCAGCAGGAGATACGCAGTATTTT. V and J are TRBV2 and TRBJ2-3; tentative D call: TRBD1 (6 bases). V lost 7 bases and J 5 bases, leaving 16 bases between the germline ends. The V gene's germline CDR1 is SNHLY and CDR2 FYNNEI. The CDR3 extends over 14 amino acids.